This TCR beta chain comes out of a study of T cells in localized non-small cell lung cancer. The study, taken as a whole, reports: Tumor showed lower T cell clonality than uninvolved adjacent lung, where it was highest.

V lost 5 bases and J 0 bases, leaving 14 bases between the germline ends. In germline, CDR1 is MNHGY, CDR2 SAAAGT. The CDR3 runs to 16 residues. By share of the sample, this clone is medium-sized. The antigen remains unidentified. Assay used: immunoSEQ multiplex PCR; TCRdb lists only in-frame clones, some missing. The sample carries around 1,000 clones, around a quarter recorded once. The chain recombines TRBV6-8 with TRBJ1-3; no clear D. The input for sequencing was lung tumor tissue, taken before any cancer treatment. The sequence came from an older male donor with stage II lung adenocarcinoma. The DNA of the CDR3 is TGTGCCAGCAGTCATCTGGAGGTTTGCTCTGGAAACACCATATATTTT. It codes for CASSHLEVCSGNTIYF.